The next 26 T cell receptor beta chains were all read from a single sample in a study of control samples from healthy donors and cancer patients. This table comes from immunoSEQ multiplex PCR, and its TCRdb copy is limited to in-frame clones, with some not included. The data hold 130,000 to 150,000 clones, with roughly 92% observed a single time. What was sequenced was blood. The source is a man aged 30-40 years in good health.

The chain carries TRBV5-6 and TRBJ2-7, with TRBD2 identical over 7 bases. With V trimmed by 5 bases and J by 2 bases, 4 bases remained unmatched. The CDR3 covers 13 residues. Per germline, CDR1 SGHDT and CDR2 YYEEEE. CDR3 amino acids: CASRPSGPYEQYF. The CDR3 region has the DNA TGTGCCAGCAGACCTAGCGGTCCCTACGAGCAGTACTTC.

The gene calls are TRBV12-3 or TRBV12-4 and TRBJ1-6; 9 positions match TRBD1. This CDR3 has 13 amino acids. V gave up 10 bases and J gave up 7 bases; unmatched junction bases: 5. The CDR3 nucleotides are TGTGCCACCACAACAGGGGGCAATTCACCCCTCCACTTT. It translates to CATTTGGNSPLHF.

This chain uses TRBV19 with TRBJ2-7, with 10 bases matching TRBD2. The CDR3 sequence is 14 residues long. Germline assignment: CDR1 LNHDA and CDR2 SQIVND (reference sequence). J lost 4 bases, V lost 5 bases, and 5 bases had no gene match. Here the CDR3 DNA reads TGTGCCAGTAGTTATACTAGCGGGAAGTACGAGCAGTACTTC. Protein sequence: CASSYTSGKYEQYF.

CDR3 DNA sequence: TGTGCCAGCAGCCCGGACAGGGAACTCTACGAGCAGTACTTC. Translating it yields CASSPDRELYEQYF. The chain is built from TRBV11-2 and TRBJ2-7; TRBD1 agrees at 8 bases. The V segment lost 5 bases and the J segment 3 bases; nucleotides outside the gene matches: 6. The CDR3 covers 14 residues. Germline CDR1 SGHAT, CDR2 FQNNGV.

This chain links TRBV29-1 with TRBJ1-1; D gene ambiguous. The V end was cut by 4 bases, the J end by 2 bases, with 11 bases between. This CDR3 has 13 amino acids. The V gene's germline CDR1 is SQVTM and CDR2 ANQGSEA. The CDR3 DNA sequence: TGCAGCGTTGGGGCCAGTTCCAACACTGAAGCTTTCTTT. It codes for CSVGASSNTEAFF. Full variable domain (missing parts from reference TRBV29-1 and TRBJ1-1): SAVISQKPSRDICQRGTSLTIQCQVDSQVTMMFWYRQQPGQSLTLIATANQGSEATYESGFVIDKFPISRPNLTFSTLTVSNMSPEDSSIYLCSVGASSNTEAFFGQGTRLTVV.

The CDR3 coding sequence is TGTGCTAGTGGTTTGCATCTTAGCCACGGAGGGGATTCACCCCTCCACTTT. Translating gives CASGLHLSHGGDSPLHF. V usage is TRBV12-5 and J usage is TRBJ1-6; D might be TRBD1 (5 bases). CDR1 and CDR2 (germline): LGHNT, FRNRAP. V was shortened by 2 bases and J by 8 bases, with 19 bases between the two germline ends. This CDR3 region has 17 residues.

The chain joins TRBV6-5 to TRBJ2-7, with 7 nucleotides matching TRBD2. V was pared by 2 bases and J by 6 bases, with 4 bases of the junction left unmatched. The germline V gene encodes CDR1 MNHEY and CDR2 SVGAGI. The length of the CDR3 is 13 residues. CDR3 in DNA: TGTGCCAGCAGTTACGATGGGGGGGGCGAGCAGTACTTC. As protein: CASSYDGGGEQYF.

This clone was recorded only once. The V and J genes are TRBV2 and TRBJ2-1; D call uncertain. There are 11 residues in the CDR3. Germline assignment: CDR1 SNHLY and CDR2 FYNNEI. Trimming took 9 bases from V and 3 from J, leaving 6 bases between them. The CDR3 region has the DNA TGTGCCAGTACACTCTACAATGAGCAGTTCTTC. Protein sequence: CASTLYNEQFF.

V gene TRBV4-2 combines with J gene TRBJ2-1; 9 nucleotides line up with TRBD2. The CDR3 has 19 amino acids. Germline loops: CDR1 LGHNA, CDR2 YNFKEQ. The junction had 16 bases not matched to a gene; V was cut back by 3 bases and J by 4 bases. The CDR3 sequence is CASSQQREALRSKYNEQFF. As DNA, the CDR3 is TGTGCCAGCAGCCAGCAGCGGGAGGCCCTAAGAAGTAAATACAATGAGCAGTTCTTC.

The chain joins TRBV7-9 to TRBJ1-4; D remains ambiguous. There are 13 residues in the CDR3. The V end was cut by 8 bases, the J end by 6 bases, with 13 bases between. The germline V gene has CDR1 SEHNR and CDR2 FQNEAQ (reference sequence). For the CDR3, the DNA is TGTGCCAGCGGTCCCCTGGTGGATGAAAAACTGTTTTTT. Protein product: CASGPLVDEKLFF.

The V gene is TRBV28, the J gene TRBJ2-7; 7 nucleotides line up with TRBD1. The trim removed 4 bases at V and 4 bases at J, leaving 10 bases unmatched. Germline values: CDR1 MDHEN, CDR2 SYDVKM. The CDR3 is made up of 15 amino acids. CDR3 amino acids: CASSSATGIGYEQYF. The CDR3 nucleotides are TGTGCCAGCAGTTCAGCGACAGGGATCGGGTACGAGCAGTACTTC.

This sequence joins TRBV6-5 and TRBJ2-1; D gene uncertain. V lost 8 bases, J lost 1 base, and 9 bases lay in between. The CDR3 is 13 amino acids. Germline CDR1 reads MNHEY; CDR2 reads SVGAGI. CDR3 nucleotide sequence: TGTGCCAGCCTGGTAGTGTCCTACAATGAGCAGTTCTTC. Protein sequence: CASLVVSYNEQFF.

The rearrangement uses TRBV6-1 and TRBJ1-6, with D tentatively TRBD1 (5 bases). In germline, CDR1 is MNHNS, CDR2 SASEGT. V lost 0 bases, J lost 0 bases, and 18 bases lay in between. This CDR3 spans 20 amino acids. The CDR3, as DNA: TGTGCCAGCAGTGAAGCGGGGGGGGTCCTTAGAATCTCCTATAATTCACCCCTCCACTTT. Its protein product is CASSEAGGVLRISYNSPLHF.

This rearrangement joins TRBV5-6 to TRBJ2-7, with D possibly TRBD2 on 5 matching bases. Germline values: CDR1 SGHDT, CDR2 YYEEEE. The V end lost 0 bases, the J end lost 6 bases, and 13 bases lay between the germline ends. This CDR3 region has 14 residues. In nucleotides, the CDR3 is TGTGCCAGCAGCTTGGGACTAAAAATCTCCGAGCAGTACTTC. Its protein is CASSLGLKISEQYF.

The chain uses TRBV5-5 and TRBJ1-5; TRBD1 aligns across 8 bases. Germline CDR1 SGHKS, CDR2 YYEKEE (reference sequence). This CDR3 spans 18 amino acids. Germline trimming cut 4 bases from V and 2 bases from J; bases unmatched to any gene: 14. The CDR3 reads CASSPGTGLFVGNQPQHF. The CDR3 nucleotides read TGTGCCAGCAGCCCAGGGACAGGCCTCTTTGTTGGCAATCAGCCCCAGCATTTT.

The J gene is TRBJ1-2, the V gene TRBV15; 7 positions agree with TRBD1. Germline V lookup: CDR1 LNHNV, CDR2 YYDKDF (reference sequence). The CDR3 runs 15 residues. The junction had 6 bases not matched to a gene; V was cut back by 0 bases and J by 5 bases. CDR3 amino acids: CATSRDWDRRYGYTF. CDR3 sequence (DNA): TGTGCCACCAGCAGAGATTGGGACAGACGGTATGGCTACACCTTC.

The CDR3 DNA follows: TGTGCCAGTAGTATACACAGGGGAAGTGACACCATATATTTT. It is translated as CASSIHRGSDTIYF. V is TRBV19 and J is TRBJ1-3; 7 bases align to TRBD1. V lost 2 bases, J lost 8 bases, and 6 bases stayed unmatched. The CDR3 has 14 residues. Germline CDR1 and CDR2: LNHDA and SQIVND (reference sequence).

V gene TRBV5-6 combines with J gene TRBJ2-3, with TRBD2 matching over 7 bases. The J segment lost 6 bases and the V segment lost 4 bases, leaving 14 bases of the junction unmatched. The CDR3 has 16 residues. The germline V gene encodes CDR1 SGHDT and CDR2 YYEEEE. The CDR3 DNA is TGTGCCAGCAGCCCCGGACTAGTCGGGAGGTGGGATACGCAGTATTTT. Amino acids: CASSPGLVGRWDTQYF.

The V call is TRBV29-1, the J call TRBJ1-4, with 8 bases fitting TRBD1. Germline CDR1 SQVTM, CDR2 ANQGSEA. V was clipped by 0 bases and J by 6 bases; unmatched bases: 6. This CDR3 contains 15 residues. The chain's CDR3 is CSVEDLSTGDEKLFF. The CDR3 DNA reads as TGCAGCGTTGAAGATCTTTCGACAGGGGATGAAAAACTGTTTTTT. The entire variable domain, with the rest obtained from reference TRBV29-1 and TRBJ1-4, is as follows: SAVISQKPSRDICQRGTSLTIQCQVDSQVTMMFWYRQQPGQSLTLIATANQGSEATYESGFVIDKFPISRPNLTFSTLTVSNMSPEDSSIYLCSVEDLSTGDEKLFFGSGTQLSVL.

The chain recombines TRBV19 with TRBJ2-7, with D perhaps matching TRBD2 (6 bases). CDR3 length: 15 amino acids. Trimming removed 2 bases at V and 4 bases at J, with 15 bases between. The germline V gene has CDR1 LNHDA and CDR2 SQIVND (reference sequence). CDR3 coding DNA: TGTGCCAGTAGTATATCGTCTAGCGAGTGGTACGAGCAGTACTTC. It encodes CASSISSSEWYEQYF.

The chain is built from TRBV11-2 and TRBJ2-3; D remains ambiguous. The CDR3 is 13 amino acids. V was shortened by 3 bases and J by 2 bases, with 6 bases between the two germline ends. Germline V gene lookup returns CDR1 SGHAT and CDR2 FQNNGV. CDR3 nucleotide sequence: TGTGCCAGCAGCTTGTACCACACAGATACGCAGTATTTT. This translates into CASSLYHTDTQYF. Combining the CDR3 with reference TRBV11-2 and TRBJ2-3 gives the whole variable domain EAGVAQSPRYKIIEKRQSVAFWCNPISGHATLYWYQQILGQGPKLLIQFQNNGVVDDSQLPKDRFSAERLKGVDSTLKIQPAKLEDSAVYLCASSLYHTDTQYFGPGTRLTVL.

This chain uses TRBV19 with TRBJ1-1; D possibly corresponds to TRBD1 (6 bases). V was clipped by 7 bases and J by 4 bases, with 16 bases between them. CDR3 length: 14 amino acids. Per the germline V gene, CDR1 is LNHDA and CDR2 is SQIVND (reference sequence). The DNA of the CDR3 is TGTGCCAGTAAGACAGGTTATGAGGGCACTGAAGCTTTCTTT. Its translation: CASKTGYEGTEAFF.

This clone was seen only a few times. The chain couples TRBV19 to TRBJ2-3, with 10 bases aligning to TRBD2. Germline CDR1 reads LNHDA; CDR2 reads SQIVND (reference sequence). The junction had 0 bases not matched to a gene; V was cut back by 5 bases and J by 4 bases. The CDR3 is 13 amino acids. The CDR3 reads CASSLAGADTQYF. CDR3 coding DNA: TGTGCCAGTAGTCTAGCGGGGGCAGATACGCAGTATTTT.

This sequence joins TRBV11-2 and TRBJ2-7; TRBD1 aligns across 10 bases. This CDR3 comprises 14 residues. V was pared by 3 bases and J by 4 bases, with 3 bases of the junction left unmatched. Germline V gene sequence: CDR1 SGHAT, CDR2 FQNNGV. The CDR3 sequence: CASSFGTGEYEQYF. The CDR3 DNA sequence: TGTGCCAGCAGCTTCGGGACAGGGGAGTACGAGCAGTACTTC. The entire variable domain, with the rest obtained from reference TRBV11-2 and TRBJ2-7, is as follows: EAGVAQSPRYKIIEKRQSVAFWCNPISGHATLYWYQQILGQGPKLLIQFQNNGVVDDSQLPKDRFSAERLKGVDSTLKIQPAKLEDSAVYLCASSFGTGEYEQYFGPGTRLTVT.

This clone was seen just once. The CDR3 spells CASSQDLYVLAGSYNEQFF. CDR3 nucleotides: TGCGCCAGCAGCCAAGATCTGTATGTCCTAGCGGGATCCTACAATGAGCAGTTCTTC. The genes are TRBV4-3 and TRBJ2-1, with TRBD2 matching over 9 bases. V gave up 0 bases and J gave up 1 base; unmatched junction bases: 10. The length of the CDR3 is 19 residues. Germline lookup yields CDR1 LGHNA and CDR2 YSLEER.

This chain uses TRBV10-3 with TRBJ1-5; D not certain. The CDR3 spans 13 residues. The germline gives CDR1 ENHRY, CDR2 SYGVKD. Trimming shortened V by 4 bases and J by 2 bases, and 6 bases separated the two germline ends. CDR3 bases: TGTGCCATCAGTGGTGCGGGCAATCAGCCCCAGCATTTT. Encoded protein: CAISGAGNQPQHF.